This T cell receptor beta chain was sequenced for a study of molecular identifiers for immune sequencing clone quantification listed by TCRdb under 2018. Looking at the study overall: In a replicate experiment, RNA from about 21,000 or 97,000 naive CD8 T cells was split into five aliquots, four of which were sequenced. This methods study benchmarked molecular-identifier clustering-based TCR repertoire sequencing (MIDCIRS) and TCR RNA copy counting, using CD8 T cells to do so.

Regarding this clonotype: It has no known antigen specificity. A read error may be the cause here, since a much bigger clone is one base away.

Library prep was done by PCR. TCRdb names Illumina HiSeq 4000 as the instrument used. Bulk TCR libraries were made following a previously described method, with the TCR primers given in Table S5. Purification of total RNA was performed with the Qiagen AllPrep DNA/RNA kit. Before any analysis, reads coming from multiple sequencing runs of the same library were combined into one pool. In the authors' own workflow: Only reads with exact TCR constant sequence were kept, trimmed to 150 nt, and grouped by their 12-nt molecular barcodes. Within each barcode group, reads were sub-clustered at a 15% Levenshtein threshold, and quality-weighted consensus sequences were built per RNA molecule. Non-functional sequences were excluded, and lower-count sequences lying one edit away from another sequence were also excluded. Based on fitting two negative binomial distributions, any barcode sub-cluster with under 20% of the maximum read count was discarded. The public reads were run again by TCRdb, first through fastp at Q25 and then through MiXCR, and only productive beta chains were kept. Each record represents a unique CDR3 protein, reported with the most common genes and DNA among its rows. None of the V and J calls come from the authors' own analysis; TCRdb made them. The sample contains about half a million distinct CDR3 sequences, 20% to 25% of them found a single time. The ten most abundant clones make up about 0.8% of the sample.

Libraries of naive CD8 T cells were built from around 18,000 to 910,000 sorted cells, with 10%, 30% or 50% of the purified RNA used. On a BD FACSAria II, naive CD8 T cells were FACS-sorted as CD8+CD4-CCR7+CD45RA+ and collected into RLT Plus buffer. To test detection sensitivity, Jurkat RNA equal to ten TCR copies was added to samples of about 20,000-1,000,000 naive CD8 T cells. Enrichment of CD8 T cells was done with RosetteSep CD8+ T Cell Enrichment Cocktail plus Ficoll-Paque, and ACK red cell lysis came afterward. Beyond this particular receptor, the publication reports: Even against a background of roughly 1 million naive CD8 T cells, spiked-in Jurkat TCR RNA amounting to a single cell's worth was reported to be detectable. Identical TCR molecules sharing a barcode could cause highly expanded clone sizes to be underestimated. Modeling indicated about 3 TCR RNA copies recovered per cell, compared with 7.5 to 10 by digital PCR, which implies a capture efficiency of 25% to 35%. Without barcode sub-clustering, chimeric consensus sequences inflated TCR diversity; chimeras reached as high as 47%. The naive libraries included spiked-in Jurkat TCR RNA (roughly 11 copies' worth), and this RNA is not part of the donor repertoire. Clones above 20 RNA copies held over 98% of molecules in CMV-specific effector cells but under 1% in naive cells.

From the cysteine up to the phenylalanine, the CDR3 has a length of 10 residues. The retained sequence is limited to the CDR3, 30 bases, with the frame set at the first base. Per the germline V gene, SQVTM is the CDR1 and ANQGSEA is the CDR2. Deletion took 7 bases off V and 7 bases off J, with a span of 8 bases between the germline ends. The chain links TRBV29-1 with TRBJ2-1; the D segment cannot be called with confidence. This sequence was found in a human donor in good health. Some libraries in this study had Jurkat cell RNA spiked in. Source material: naive CD8+ T cells from blood, with Jurkat cell RNA spiked in. The sample's cell subset or site label, in plain terms: FACS-sorted CD8+CD4-CCR7+CD45RA+ naive T cells. The CDR3 region reads CSASLNEQFF. The DNA is as follows: TGCAGCGCCAGCCTGAATGAGCAGTTCTTC.